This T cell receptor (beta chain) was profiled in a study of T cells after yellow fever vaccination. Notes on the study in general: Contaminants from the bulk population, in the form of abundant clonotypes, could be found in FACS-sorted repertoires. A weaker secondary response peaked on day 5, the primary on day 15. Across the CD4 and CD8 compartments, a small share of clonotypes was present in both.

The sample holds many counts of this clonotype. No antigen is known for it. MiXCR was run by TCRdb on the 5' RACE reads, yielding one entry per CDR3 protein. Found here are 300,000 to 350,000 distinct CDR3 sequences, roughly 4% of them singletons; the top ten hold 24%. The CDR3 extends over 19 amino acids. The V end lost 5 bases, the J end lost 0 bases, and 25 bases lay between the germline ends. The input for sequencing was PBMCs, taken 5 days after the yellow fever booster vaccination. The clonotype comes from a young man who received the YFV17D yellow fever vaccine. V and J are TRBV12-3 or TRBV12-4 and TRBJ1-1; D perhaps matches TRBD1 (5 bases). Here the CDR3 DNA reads TGTGCCAGCAGTCTCCCGGGGCCAGGTATCCCCCCCATGAACACTGAAGCTTTCTTT. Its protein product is CASSLPGPGIPPMNTEAFF.